The entry below describes one TCR beta chain. These data are taken from a study of blood T cell repertoires in COVID-19. Study-level background: The United States, Italy and Spain provided the acute and convalescent COVID-19 samples. T cells, B-cell-depleted T cells, or PBMCs supplied cDNA or gDNA.

V lost 4 bases to trimming and J lost 5 bases; unmatched junction nucleotides: 9. Germline V gene data show CDR1 as MNHNS and CDR2 as SASEGT. This CDR3 region has 16 residues. In the original analysis: Estimation of nucleated cell counts was performed using reference gene primer amplification. The repertoire was sequenced with immunoSEQ multiplex PCR; TCRdb's copy has only in-frame clones and lacks some. V and J calls and clone size follow that table, whereas D and trimming were derived from the DNA. The sample holds about 220,000 clones, over 60% seen once. This receptor was identified in a woman in her 70s with acute or convalescent COVID-19. The chain joins TRBV6-1 to TRBJ2-5, with TRBD2 matching 11 bases. Input material: peripheral blood. The CDR3 DNA reads TGTGCCAGCAGTGCTGGTAGCGGGGGGGCCGCGGAGACCCAGTACTTC. Translated, it gives CASSAGSGGAAETQYF.